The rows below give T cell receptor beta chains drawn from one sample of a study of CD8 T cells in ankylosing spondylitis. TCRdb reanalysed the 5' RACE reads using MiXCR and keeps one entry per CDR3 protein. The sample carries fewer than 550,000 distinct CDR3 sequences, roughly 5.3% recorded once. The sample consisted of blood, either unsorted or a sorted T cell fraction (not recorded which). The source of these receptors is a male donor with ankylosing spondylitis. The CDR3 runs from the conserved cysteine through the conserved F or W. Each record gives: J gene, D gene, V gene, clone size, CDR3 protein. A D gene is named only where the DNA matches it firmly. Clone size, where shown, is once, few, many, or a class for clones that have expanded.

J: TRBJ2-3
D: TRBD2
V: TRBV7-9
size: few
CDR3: CASTFWREEGTDTQYF

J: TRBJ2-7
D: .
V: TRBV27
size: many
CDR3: CASSYSGRKSYEQYF

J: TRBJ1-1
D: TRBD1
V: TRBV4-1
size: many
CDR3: CASSLGQGAPEAFF

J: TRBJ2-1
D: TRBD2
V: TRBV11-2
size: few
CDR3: CASSLMGQREGRSYNEQFF

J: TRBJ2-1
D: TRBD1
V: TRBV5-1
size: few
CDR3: CASSTTGGQFF

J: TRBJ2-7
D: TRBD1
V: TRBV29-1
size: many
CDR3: CSVWGQNYEQYF

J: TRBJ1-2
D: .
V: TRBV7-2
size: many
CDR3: CASSLALQYGYTF

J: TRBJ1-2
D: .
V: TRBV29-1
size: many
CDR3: CSVVNRDYGYTF

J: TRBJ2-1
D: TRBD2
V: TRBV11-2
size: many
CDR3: CASSQLQRGAYNEQFF

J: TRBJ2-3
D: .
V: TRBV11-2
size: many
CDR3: CASSLGLLTDTQYF

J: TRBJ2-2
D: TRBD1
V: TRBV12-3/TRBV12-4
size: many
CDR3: CASTPPYRTGGAGELFF

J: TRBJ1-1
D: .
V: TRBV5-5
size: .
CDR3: CASSLFDTEAFF

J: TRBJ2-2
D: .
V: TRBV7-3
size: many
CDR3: CASSPPGPYTGELFF

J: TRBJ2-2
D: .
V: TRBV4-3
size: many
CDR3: CASSQAQDQTGELFF

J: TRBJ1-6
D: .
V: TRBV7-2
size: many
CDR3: CASSLTSINSPLHF

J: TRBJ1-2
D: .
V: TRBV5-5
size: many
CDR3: CASSFPPGGPYGYTF

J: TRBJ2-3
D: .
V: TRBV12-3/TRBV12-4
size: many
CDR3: CASSQAGRDTQYF

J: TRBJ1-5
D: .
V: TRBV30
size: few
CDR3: CAWSAQVGAQHF